The present TCR beta chain was sequenced within a study of cytomegalovirus exposure and HLA in healthy donors. The PCR employed 60 Vbeta primers together with 13 Jbeta primers. Generated by immunoSEQ multiplex PCR, the TCRdb table keeps only in-frame clones and is missing some. The data contain more than 100,000 clones, 75% to 80% of them singletons. The CDR3 consists of 15 residues. With V trimmed by 3 bases and J by 0 bases, 6 bases remained unmatched. The V gene's germline CDR1 is GTSNPN and CDR2 SVGIG (reference sequence). Study findings and constraints: According to the study, about 180 TCR beta chains were cytomegalovirus-associated.

A remark on this clone: What it binds is unknown.

The sequence was obtained from a woman aged 55-75 years in good health and CMV-seronegative. The V call is TRBV30, the J call TRBJ2-3, with 7 bases aligning to TRBD1. Material for sequencing was PBMCs. The CDR3 DNA is TGTGCCTGGAGATCCGGACAGGTCAGCACAGATACGCAGTATTTT. This gives the protein CAWRSGQVSTDTQYF.